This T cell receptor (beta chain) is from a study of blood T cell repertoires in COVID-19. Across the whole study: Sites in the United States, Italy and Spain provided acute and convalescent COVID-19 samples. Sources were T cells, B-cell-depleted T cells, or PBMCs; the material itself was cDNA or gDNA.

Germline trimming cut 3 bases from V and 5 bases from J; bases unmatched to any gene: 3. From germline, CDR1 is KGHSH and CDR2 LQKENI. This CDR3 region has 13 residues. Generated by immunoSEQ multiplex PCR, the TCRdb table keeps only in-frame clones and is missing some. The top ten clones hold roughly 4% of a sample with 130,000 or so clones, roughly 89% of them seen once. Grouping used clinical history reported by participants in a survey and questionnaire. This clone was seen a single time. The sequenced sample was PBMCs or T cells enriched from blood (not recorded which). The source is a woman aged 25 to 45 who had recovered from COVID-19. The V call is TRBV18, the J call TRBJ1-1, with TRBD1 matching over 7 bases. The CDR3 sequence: CASSPLQGTEAFF. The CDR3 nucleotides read TGTGCCAGCTCACCGTTACAGGGGACTGAAGCTTTCTTT. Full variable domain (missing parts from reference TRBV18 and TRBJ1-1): NAGVMQNPRHLVRRRGQEARLRCSPMKGHSHVYWYRQLPEEGLKFMVYLQKENIIDESGMPKERFSAEFPKEGPSILRIQQVVRGDSAAYFCASSPLQGTEAFFGQGTRLTVV.